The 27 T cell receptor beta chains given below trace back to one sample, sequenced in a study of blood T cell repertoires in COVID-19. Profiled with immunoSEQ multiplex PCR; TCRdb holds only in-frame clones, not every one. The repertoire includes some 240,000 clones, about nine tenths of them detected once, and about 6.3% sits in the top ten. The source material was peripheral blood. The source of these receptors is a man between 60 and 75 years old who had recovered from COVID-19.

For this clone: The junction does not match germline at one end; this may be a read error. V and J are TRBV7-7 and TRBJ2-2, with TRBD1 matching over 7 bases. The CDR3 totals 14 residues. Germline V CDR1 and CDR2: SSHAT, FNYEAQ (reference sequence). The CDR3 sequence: CASRLTGKTGELFF. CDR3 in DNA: TGTGCTAGCAGACTGACAGGGAAAACCGGGGAGCTGTTTTTT.

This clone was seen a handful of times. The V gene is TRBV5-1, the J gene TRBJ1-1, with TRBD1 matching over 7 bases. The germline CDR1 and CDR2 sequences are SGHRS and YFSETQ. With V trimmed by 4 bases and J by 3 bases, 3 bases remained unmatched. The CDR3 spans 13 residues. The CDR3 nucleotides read TGCGCCAGCAGCAGGGACAGAGACACTGAAGCTTTCTTT. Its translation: CASSRDRDTEAFF. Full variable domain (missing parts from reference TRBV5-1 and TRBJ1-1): KAGVTQTPRYLIKTRGQQVTLSCSPISGHRSVSWYQQTPGQGLQFLFEYFSETQRNKGNFPGRFSGRQFSNSRSEMNVSTLELGDSALYLCASSRDRDTEAFFGQGTRLTVV.

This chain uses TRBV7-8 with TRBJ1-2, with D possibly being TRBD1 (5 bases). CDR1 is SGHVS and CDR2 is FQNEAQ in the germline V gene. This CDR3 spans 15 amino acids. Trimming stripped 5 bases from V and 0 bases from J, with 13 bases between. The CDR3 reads CASSRDKGSNYGYTF. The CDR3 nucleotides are TGTGCCAGCAGCCGAGATAAGGGGTCTAACTATGGCTACACCTTC.

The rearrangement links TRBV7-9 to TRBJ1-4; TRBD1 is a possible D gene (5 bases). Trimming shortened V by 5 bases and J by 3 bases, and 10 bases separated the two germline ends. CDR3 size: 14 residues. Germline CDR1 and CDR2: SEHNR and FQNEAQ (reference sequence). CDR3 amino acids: CASSGWGANEKLFF. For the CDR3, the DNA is TGTGCCAGCAGCGGATGGGGGGCTAATGAAAAACTGTTTTTT. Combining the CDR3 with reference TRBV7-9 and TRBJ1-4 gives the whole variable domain DTGVSQNPRHKITKRGQNVTFRCDPISEHNRLYWYRQTLGQGPEFLTYFQNEAQLEKSRLLSDRFSAERPKGSFSTLEIQRTEQGDSAMYLCASSGWGANEKLFFGSGTQLSVL.

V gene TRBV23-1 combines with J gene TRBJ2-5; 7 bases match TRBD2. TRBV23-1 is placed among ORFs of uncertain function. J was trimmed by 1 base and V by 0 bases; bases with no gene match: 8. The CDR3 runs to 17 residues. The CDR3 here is CASSQSFRGDRQETQYF. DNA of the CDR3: TGCGCCAGCAGTCAATCGTTTCGGGGGGATCGCCAAGAGACCCAGTACTTC.

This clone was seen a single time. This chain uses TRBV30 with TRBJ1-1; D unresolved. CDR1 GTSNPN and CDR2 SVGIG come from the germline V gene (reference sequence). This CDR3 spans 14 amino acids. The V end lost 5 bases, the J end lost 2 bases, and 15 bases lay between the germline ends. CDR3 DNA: TGTGCCTGGGCTAGGATGGAGGGAAACACTGAAGCTTTCTTT. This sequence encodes CAWARMEGNTEAFF.

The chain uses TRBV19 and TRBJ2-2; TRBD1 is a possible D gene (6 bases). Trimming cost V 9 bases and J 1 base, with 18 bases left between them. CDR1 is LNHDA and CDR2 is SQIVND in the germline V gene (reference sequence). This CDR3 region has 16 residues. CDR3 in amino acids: CASSPWDTENTGELFF. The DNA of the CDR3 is TGTGCCAGCTCCCCTTGGGACACCGAGAACACCGGGGAGCTGTTTTTT. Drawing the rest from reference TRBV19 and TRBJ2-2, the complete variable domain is DGGITQSPKYLFRKEGQNVTLSCEQNLNHDAMYWYRQDPGQGLRLIYYSQIVNDFQKGDIAEGYSVSREKKESFPLTVTSAQKNPTAFYLCASSPWDTENTGELFFGEGSRLTVL.

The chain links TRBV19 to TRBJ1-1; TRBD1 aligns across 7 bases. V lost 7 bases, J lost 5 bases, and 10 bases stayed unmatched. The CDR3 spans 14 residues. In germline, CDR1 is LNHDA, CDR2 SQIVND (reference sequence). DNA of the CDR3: TGTGCCAGTACCCGGACAGGTTTAGGGACTGAAGCTTTCTTT. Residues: CASTRTGLGTEAFF.

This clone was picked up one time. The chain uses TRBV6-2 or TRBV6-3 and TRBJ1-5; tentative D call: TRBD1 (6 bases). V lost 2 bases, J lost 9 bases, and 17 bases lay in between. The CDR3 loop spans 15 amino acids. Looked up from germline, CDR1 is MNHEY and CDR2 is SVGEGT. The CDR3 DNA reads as TGTGCCAGCAGTTACCTGGACAGAACCCGCCCGCCCCAGCATTTT. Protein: CASSYLDRTRPPQHF.

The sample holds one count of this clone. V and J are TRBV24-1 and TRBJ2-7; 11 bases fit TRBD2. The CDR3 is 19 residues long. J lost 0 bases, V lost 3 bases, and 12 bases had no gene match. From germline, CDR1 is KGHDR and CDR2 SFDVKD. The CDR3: CATSDISGRAPMGSYEQYF. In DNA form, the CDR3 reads TGTGCCACCAGTGATATTAGCGGGAGGGCCCCGATGGGCTCCTACGAGCAGTACTTC.

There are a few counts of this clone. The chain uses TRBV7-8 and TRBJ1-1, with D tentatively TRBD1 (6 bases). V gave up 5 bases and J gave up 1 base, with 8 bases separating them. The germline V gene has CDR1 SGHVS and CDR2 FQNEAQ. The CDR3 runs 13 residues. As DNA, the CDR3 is TGTGCCAGCAGCAAGGACAGGAACACTGAAGCTTTCTTT. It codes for CASSKDRNTEAFF.

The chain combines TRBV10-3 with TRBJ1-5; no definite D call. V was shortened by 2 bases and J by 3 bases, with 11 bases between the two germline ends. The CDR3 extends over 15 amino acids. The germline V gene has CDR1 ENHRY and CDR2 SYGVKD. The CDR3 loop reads CAISESRTINQPQHF. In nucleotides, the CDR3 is TGTGCCATCAGTGAGAGTCGGACTATCAATCAGCCCCAGCATTTT.

CDR3 nucleotide sequence: TGTGCCATCAGTGAGCGGACTAGCGGGGCTGACGAGCAGTACTTC. Protein sequence: CAISERTSGADEQYF. This rearrangement joins TRBV10-3 to TRBJ2-7; 12 bases fit TRBD2. The CDR3 length is 15 residues. The V and J ends lost 2 bases and 5 bases, in that order; junction bases with no gene match: 4. Looked up from germline, CDR1 is ENHRY and CDR2 is SYGVKD.

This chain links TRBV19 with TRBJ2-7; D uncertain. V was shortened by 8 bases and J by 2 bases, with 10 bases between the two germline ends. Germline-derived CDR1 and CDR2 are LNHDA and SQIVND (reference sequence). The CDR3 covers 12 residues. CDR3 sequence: CASRNGAYEQYF. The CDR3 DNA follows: TGTGCCAGTCGAAACGGAGCCTACGAGCAGTACTTC.

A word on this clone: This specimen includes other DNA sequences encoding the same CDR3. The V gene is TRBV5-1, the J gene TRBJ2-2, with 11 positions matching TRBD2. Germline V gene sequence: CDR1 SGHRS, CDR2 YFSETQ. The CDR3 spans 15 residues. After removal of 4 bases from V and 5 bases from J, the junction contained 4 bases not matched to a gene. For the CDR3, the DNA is TGCGCCAGCAGCCTTGCTAGCGGGGGGACCGGGGAGCTGTTTTTT. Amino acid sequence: CASSLASGGTGELFF. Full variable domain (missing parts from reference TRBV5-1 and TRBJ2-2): KAGVTQTPRYLIKTRGQQVTLSCSPISGHRSVSWYQQTPGQGLQFLFEYFSETQRNKGNFPGRFSGRQFSNSRSEMNVSTLELGDSALYLCASSLASGGTGELFFGEGSRLTVL.

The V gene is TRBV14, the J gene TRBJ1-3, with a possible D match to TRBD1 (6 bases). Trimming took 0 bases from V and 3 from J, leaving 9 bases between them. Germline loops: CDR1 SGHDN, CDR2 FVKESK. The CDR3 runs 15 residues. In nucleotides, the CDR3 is TGTGCCAGCAGCCAAGATCCCAGGGGTGGAAACACCATATATTTT. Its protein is CASSQDPRGGNTIYF.

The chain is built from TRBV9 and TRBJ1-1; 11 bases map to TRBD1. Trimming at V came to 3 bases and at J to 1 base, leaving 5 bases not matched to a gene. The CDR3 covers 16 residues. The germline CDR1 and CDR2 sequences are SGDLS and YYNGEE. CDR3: CASSAGQGASNTEAFF. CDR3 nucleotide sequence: TGTGCCAGCAGCGCCGGACAGGGGGCTTCGAACACTGAAGCTTTCTTT. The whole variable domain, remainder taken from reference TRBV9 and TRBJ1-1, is DSGVTQTPKHLITATGQRVTLRCSPRSGDLSVYWYQQSLDQGLQFLIQYYNGEERAKGNILERFSAQQFPDLHSELNLSSLELGDSALYFCASSAGQGASNTEAFFGQGTRLTVV.

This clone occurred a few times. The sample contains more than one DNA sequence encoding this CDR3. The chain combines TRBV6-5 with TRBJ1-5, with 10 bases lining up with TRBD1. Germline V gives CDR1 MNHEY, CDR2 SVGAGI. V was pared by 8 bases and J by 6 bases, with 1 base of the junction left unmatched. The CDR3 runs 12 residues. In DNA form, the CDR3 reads TGTGCCAGCGGACAGGGGGGTCAGCCCCAGCATTTT. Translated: CASGQGGQPQHF.

The CDR3 loop reads CASSLVGQGPINSPLHF. The DNA of the CDR3 is TGTGCCAGCAGCTTGGTAGGTCAGGGGCCAATCAATTCACCCCTCCACTTT. The V and J genes are TRBV5-6 and TRBJ1-6, with D possibly being TRBD1 (6 bases). The germline gives CDR1 SGHDT, CDR2 YYEEEE. This CDR3 contains 17 residues. The V and J ends lost 0 bases and 7 bases respectively, with 17 bases between them. The entire variable domain, with the rest obtained from reference TRBV5-6 and TRBJ1-6, is as follows: DAGVTQSPTHLIKTRGQQVTLRCSPKSGHDTVSWYQQALGQGPQFIFQYYEEEERQRGNFPDRFSGHQFPNYSSELNVNALLLGDSALYLCASSLVGQGPINSPLHFGNGTRLTVT.

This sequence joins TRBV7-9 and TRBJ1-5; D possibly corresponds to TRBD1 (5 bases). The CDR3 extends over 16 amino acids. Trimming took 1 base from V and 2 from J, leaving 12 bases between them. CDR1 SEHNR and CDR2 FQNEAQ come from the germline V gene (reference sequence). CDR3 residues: CASSLGYSGGNQPQHF. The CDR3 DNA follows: TGTGCCAGCAGCTTAGGGTATTCGGGGGGCAATCAGCCCCAGCATTTT.

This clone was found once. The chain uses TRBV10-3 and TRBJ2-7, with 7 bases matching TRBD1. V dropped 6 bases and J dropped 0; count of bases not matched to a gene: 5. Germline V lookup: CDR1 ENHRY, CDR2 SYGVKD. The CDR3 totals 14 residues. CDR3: CAIRPTGHSYEQYF. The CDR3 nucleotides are TGTGCCATCAGGCCGACAGGGCACTCCTACGAGCAGTACTTC.

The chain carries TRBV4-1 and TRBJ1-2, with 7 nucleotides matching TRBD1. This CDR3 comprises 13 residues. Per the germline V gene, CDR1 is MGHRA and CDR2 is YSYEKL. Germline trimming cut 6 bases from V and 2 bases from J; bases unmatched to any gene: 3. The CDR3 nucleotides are TGCGCCAGCAGAGGAGGGGGCAACTATGGCTACACCTTC. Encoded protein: CASRGGGNYGYTF.

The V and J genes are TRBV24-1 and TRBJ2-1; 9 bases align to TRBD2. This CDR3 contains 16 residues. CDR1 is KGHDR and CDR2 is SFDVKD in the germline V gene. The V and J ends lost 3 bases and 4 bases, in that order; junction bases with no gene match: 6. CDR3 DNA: TGTGCCACCAGTGATACCGGGACTAGCTTTTACAATGAGCAGTTCTTC. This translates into CATSDTGTSFYNEQFF.

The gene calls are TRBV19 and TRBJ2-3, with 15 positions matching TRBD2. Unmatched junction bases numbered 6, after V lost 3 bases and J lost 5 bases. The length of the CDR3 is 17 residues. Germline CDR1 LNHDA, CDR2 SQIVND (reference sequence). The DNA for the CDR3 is TGTGCCAGTAGTATTCGGACTAGCGGGAGGGATAGAGATACGCAGTATTTT. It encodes CASSIRTSGRDRDTQYF. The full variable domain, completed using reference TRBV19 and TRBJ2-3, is DGGITQSPKYLFRKEGQNVTLSCEQNLNHDAMYWYRQDPGQGLRLIYYSQIVNDFQKGDIAEGYSVSREKKESFPLTVTSAQKNPTAFYLCASSIRTSGRDRDTQYFGPGTRLTVL.

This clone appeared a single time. The DNA of the CDR3 is TGTGCCAGCAAACTTAGCGGGGGCCCAGATACGCAGTATTTT. This translates into CASKLSGGPDTQYF. The chain combines TRBV3-1 (or the pseudogene TRBV3-2) with TRBJ2-3; 9 bases are shared with TRBD2. The CDR3 is 14 amino acids. Germline V gene data show CDR1 as LGHDT and CDR2 as YNNKEL (reference sequence). The trim removed 7 bases at V and 4 bases at J, leaving 6 bases unmatched.

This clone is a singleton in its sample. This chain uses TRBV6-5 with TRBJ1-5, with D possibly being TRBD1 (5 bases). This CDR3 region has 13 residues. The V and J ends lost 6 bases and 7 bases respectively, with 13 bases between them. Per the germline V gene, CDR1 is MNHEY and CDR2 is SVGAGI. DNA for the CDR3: TGTGCCAGCAGATCAGGGCAAGGGCAGCCCCAGCATTTT. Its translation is CASRSGQGQPQHF.

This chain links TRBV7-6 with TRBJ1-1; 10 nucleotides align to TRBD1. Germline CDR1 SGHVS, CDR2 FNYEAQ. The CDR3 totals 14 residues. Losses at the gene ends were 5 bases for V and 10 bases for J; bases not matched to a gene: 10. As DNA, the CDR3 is TGTGCCAGCAGCCCGACAGGGGGCCTCCTTGGAGCTTTCTTT. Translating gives CASSPTGGLLGAFF.